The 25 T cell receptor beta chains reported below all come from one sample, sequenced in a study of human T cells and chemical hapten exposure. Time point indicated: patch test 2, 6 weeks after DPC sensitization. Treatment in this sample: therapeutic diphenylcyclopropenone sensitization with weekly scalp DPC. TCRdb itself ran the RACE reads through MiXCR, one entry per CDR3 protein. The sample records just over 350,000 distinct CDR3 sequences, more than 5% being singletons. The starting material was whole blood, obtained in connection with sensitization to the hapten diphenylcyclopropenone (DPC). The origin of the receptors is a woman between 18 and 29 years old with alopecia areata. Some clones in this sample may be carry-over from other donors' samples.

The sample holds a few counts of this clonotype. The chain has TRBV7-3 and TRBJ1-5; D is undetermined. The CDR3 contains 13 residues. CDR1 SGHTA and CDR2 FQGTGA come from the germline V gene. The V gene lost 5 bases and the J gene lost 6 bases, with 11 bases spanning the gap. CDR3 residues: CASSADGVQPQHF. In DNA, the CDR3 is TGTGCCAGCAGCGCCGACGGAGTTCAGCCCCAGCATTTT.

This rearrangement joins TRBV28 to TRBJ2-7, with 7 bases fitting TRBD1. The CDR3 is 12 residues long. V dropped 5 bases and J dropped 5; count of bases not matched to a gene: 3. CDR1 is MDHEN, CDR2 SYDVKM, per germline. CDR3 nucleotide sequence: TGTGCCAGCAGTCTCCAGGGGGACGAGCAGTACTTC. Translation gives CASSLQGDEQYF.

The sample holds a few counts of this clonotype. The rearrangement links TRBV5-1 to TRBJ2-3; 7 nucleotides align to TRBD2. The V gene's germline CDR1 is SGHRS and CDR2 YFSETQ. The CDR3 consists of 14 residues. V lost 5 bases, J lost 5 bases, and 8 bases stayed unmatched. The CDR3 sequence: CASRRLAVRDTQYF. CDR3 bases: TGCGCCAGCAGAAGGCTAGCGGTGAGAGATACGCAGTATTTT. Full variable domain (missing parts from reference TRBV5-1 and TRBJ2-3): KAGVTQTPRYLIKTRGQQVTLSCSPISGHRSVSWYQQTPGQGLQFLFEYFSETQRNKGNFPGRFSGRQFSNSRSEMNVSTLELGDSALYLCASRRLAVRDTQYFGPGTRLTVL.

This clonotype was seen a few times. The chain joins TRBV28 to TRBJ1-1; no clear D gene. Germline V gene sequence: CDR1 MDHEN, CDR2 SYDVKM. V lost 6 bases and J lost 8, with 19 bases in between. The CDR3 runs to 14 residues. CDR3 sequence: CASRPPNWINEAFF. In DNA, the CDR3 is TGTGCCAGCAGACCTCCTAATTGGATCAACGAAGCTTTCTTT. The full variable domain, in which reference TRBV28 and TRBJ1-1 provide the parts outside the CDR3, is DVKVTQSSRYLVKRTGEKVFLECVQDMDHENMFWYRQDPGLGLRLIYFSYDVKMKEKGDIPEGYSVSREKKERFSLILESASTNQTSMYLCASRPPNWINEAFFGQGTRLTVV.

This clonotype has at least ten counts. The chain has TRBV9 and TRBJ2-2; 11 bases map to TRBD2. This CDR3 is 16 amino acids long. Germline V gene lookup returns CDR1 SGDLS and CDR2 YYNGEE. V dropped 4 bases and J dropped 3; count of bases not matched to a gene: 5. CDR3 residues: CASSPQLAGDTGELFF. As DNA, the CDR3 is TGTGCCAGCAGCCCGCAACTAGCGGGGGACACCGGGGAGCTGTTTTTT.

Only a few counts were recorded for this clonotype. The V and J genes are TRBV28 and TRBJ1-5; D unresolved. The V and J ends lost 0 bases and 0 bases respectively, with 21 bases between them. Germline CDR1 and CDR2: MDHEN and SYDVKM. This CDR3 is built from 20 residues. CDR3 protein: CASSLWPLRAAGYSNQPQHF. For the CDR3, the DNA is TGTGCCAGCAGTTTATGGCCACTGAGGGCAGCGGGATATAGCAATCAGCCCCAGCATTTT.

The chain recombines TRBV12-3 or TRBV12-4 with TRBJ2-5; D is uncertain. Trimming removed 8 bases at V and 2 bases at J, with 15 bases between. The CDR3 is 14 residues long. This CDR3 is CASGVIGLQETQYF. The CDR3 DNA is TGTGCCAGCGGCGTTATCGGGCTACAAGAGACCCAGTACTTC.

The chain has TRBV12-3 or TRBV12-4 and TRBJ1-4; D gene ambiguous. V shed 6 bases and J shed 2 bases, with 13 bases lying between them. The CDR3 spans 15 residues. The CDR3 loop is CASSPVEVTNEKLFF. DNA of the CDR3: TGTGCCAGCAGCCCTGTCGAGGTGACTAATGAAAAACTGTTTTTT.

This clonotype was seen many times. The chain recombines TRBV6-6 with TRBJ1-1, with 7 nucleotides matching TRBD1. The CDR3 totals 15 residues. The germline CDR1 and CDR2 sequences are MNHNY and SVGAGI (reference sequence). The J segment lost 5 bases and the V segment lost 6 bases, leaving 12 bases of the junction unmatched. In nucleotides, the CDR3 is TGTGCCAGCAGCAACACAGGGGCTGGGGGGACTGAAGCTTTCTTT. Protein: CASSNTGAGGTEAFF.

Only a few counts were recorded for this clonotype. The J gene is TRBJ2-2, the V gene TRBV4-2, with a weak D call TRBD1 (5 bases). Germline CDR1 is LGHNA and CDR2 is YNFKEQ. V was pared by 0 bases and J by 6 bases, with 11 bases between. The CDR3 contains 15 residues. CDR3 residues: CASSQESGMAGELFF. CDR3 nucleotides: TGTGCCAGCAGCCAAGAGTCAGGGATGGCCGGGGAGCTGTTTTTT.

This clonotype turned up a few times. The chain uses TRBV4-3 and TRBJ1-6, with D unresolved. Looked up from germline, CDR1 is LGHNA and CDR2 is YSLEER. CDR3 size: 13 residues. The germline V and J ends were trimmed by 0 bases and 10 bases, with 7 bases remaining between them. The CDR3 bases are TGCGCCAGCAGCCAAGACAATTCCTCACCCCTCCACTTT. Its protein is CASSQDNSSPLHF.

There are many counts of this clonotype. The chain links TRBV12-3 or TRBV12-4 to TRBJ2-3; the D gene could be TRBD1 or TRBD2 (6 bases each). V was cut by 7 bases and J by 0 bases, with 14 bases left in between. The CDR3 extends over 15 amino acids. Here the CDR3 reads CASTHPGASTDTQYF. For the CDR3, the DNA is TGTGCCAGCACCCACCCGGGGGCTAGCACAGATACGCAGTATTTT.

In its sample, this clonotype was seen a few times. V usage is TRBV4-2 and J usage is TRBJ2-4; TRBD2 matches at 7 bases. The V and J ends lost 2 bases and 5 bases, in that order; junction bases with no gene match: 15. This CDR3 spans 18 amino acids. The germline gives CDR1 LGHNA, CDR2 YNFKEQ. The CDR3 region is CASSQSPAVGGGQNIQYF. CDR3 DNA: TGTGCCAGCAGCCAATCCCCCGCGGTTGGCGGGGGTCAAAACATTCAGTACTTC.

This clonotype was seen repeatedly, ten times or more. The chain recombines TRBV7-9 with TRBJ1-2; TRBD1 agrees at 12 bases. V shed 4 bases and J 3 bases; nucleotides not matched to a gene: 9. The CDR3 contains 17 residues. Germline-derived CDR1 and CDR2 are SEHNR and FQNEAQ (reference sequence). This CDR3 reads CASSSPGTGGAYYGYTF. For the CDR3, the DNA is TGTGCCAGCAGCTCCCCCGGGACAGGGGGCGCTTACTATGGCTACACCTTC.

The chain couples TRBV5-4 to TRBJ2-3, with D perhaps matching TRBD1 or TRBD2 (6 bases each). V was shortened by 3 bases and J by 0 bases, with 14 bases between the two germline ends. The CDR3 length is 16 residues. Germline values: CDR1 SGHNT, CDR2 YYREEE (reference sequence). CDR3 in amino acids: CASSSRGTSSTDTQYF. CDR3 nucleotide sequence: TGTGCCAGCAGCTCCCGGGGGACATCTAGCACAGATACGCAGTATTTT.

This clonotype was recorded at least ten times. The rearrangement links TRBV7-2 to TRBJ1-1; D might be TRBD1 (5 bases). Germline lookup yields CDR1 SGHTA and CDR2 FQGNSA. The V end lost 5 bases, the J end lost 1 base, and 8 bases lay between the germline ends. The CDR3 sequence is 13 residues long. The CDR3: CASSNDRNTEAFF. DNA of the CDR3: TGTGCCAGCAGCAATGACAGGAACACTGAAGCTTTCTTT.

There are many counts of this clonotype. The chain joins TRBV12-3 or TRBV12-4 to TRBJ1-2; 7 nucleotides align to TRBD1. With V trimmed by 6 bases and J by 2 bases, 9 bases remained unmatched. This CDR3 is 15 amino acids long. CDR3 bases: TGTGCCAGCAGGTCCTTCGGACAGGTGAACTATGGCTACACCTTC. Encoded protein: CASRSFGQVNYGYTF.

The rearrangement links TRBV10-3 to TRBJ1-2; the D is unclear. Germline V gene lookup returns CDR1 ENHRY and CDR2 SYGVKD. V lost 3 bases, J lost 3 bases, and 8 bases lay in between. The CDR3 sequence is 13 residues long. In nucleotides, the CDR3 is TGTGCCATCAGTGAAAGGCAGGACTATGGCTACACCTTC. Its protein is CAISERQDYGYTF.

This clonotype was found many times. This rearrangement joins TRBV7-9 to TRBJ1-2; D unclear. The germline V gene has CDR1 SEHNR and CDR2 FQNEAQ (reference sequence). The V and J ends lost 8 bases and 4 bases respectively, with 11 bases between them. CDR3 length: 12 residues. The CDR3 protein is CASGGDGYGYTF. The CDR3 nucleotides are TGTGCCAGCGGTGGCGACGGCTATGGCTACACCTTC.

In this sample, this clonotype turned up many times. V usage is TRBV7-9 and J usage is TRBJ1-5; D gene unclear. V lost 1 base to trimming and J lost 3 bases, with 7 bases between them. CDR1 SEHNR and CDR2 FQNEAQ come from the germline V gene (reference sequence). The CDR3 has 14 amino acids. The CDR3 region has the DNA TGTGCCAGCAGCTTAGGCGATTACAATCAGCCCCAGCATTTT. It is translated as CASSLGDYNQPQHF. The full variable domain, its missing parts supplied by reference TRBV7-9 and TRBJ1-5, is DTGVSQNPRHKITKRGQNVTFRCDPISEHNRLYWYRQTLGQGPEFLTYFQNEAQLEKSRLLSDRFSAERPKGSFSTLEIQRTEQGDSAMYLCASSLGDYNQPQHFGDGTRLSIL.

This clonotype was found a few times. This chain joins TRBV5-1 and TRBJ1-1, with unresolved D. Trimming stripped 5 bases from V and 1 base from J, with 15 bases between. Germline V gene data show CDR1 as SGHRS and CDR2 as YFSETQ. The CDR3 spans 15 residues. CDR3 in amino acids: CASRGGWRENTEAFF. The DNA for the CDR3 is TGCGCCAGCAGAGGCGGTTGGCGAGAGAACACTGAAGCTTTCTTT.

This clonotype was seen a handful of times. The CDR3 is CASSAQGSSGILDTQYF. Here the CDR3 DNA reads TGCGCCAGCAGCGCTCAAGGGAGTAGCGGGATCTTGGATACGCAGTATTTT. This chain joins TRBV4-3 and TRBJ2-3; 8 bases agree with TRBD2. This CDR3 is built from 17 residues. Losses at the gene ends were 5 bases for V and 6 bases for J; bases not matched to a gene: 16. Per germline, CDR1 LGHNA and CDR2 YSLEER.

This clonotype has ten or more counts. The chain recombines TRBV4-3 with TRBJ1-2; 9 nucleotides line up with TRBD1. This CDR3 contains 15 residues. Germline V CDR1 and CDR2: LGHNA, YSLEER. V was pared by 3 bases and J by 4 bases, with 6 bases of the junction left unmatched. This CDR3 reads CASSQELQGAYGYTF. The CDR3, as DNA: TGCGCCAGCAGCCAGGAACTACAGGGGGCCTATGGCTACACCTTC.

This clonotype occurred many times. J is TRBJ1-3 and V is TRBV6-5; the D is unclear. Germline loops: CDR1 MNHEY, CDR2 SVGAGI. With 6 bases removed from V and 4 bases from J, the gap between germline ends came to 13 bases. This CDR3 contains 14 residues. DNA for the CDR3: TGTGCCAGCAGAATTAGCCCTGGGGGAAACACCATATATTTT. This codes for CASRISPGGNTIYF.

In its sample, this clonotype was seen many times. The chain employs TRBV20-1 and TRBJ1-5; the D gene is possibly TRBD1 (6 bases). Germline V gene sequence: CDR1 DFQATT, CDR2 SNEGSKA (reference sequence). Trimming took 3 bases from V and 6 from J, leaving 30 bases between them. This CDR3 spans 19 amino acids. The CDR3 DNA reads TGCAGTGCTAGGGGCGTCGGCGAGGGGGGAAAGATCTGGGGTCAGCCCCAGCATTTT. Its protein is CSARGVGEGGKIWGQPQHF.